The next 22 T cell receptor beta chains were all read from a single sample in a study of T cells in Graves' hyperthyroidism and ophthalmopathy. The source material, RNA transcripts, was used to amplify TCR beta CDR3 regions. The study used the HTBI primer set for a first-round RT-PCR of the TCR CDR3. TCRdb itself ran the multiplex PCR reads through MiXCR, one entry per CDR3 protein. The sample holds about 840,000 distinct CDR3 sequences, 38% seen once. The specimen sequenced was blood. All receptors come from a man younger than 30 with Graves' hyperthyroidism.

At least ten counts were recorded for this clonotype. The V call is TRBV5-1, the J call TRBJ2-7; 7 bases match TRBD1. This CDR3 region has 15 residues. J was trimmed by 5 bases and V by 0 bases; bases with no gene match: 8. Per the germline V gene, CDR1 is SGHRS and CDR2 is YFSETQ. The CDR3 sequence is CASSLVGGKTDEQYF. CDR3 nucleotide sequence: TGCGCCAGCAGCTTGGTAGGGGGCAAGACGGACGAGCAGTACTTC.

The chain joins TRBV6-5 to TRBJ1-1; a weak D match, TRBD1 (6 bases). The CDR3 contains 13 residues. From germline, CDR1 is MNHEY and CDR2 SVGAGI. V was clipped by 8 bases and J by 1 base, with 11 bases between them. CDR3: CASLPTGNTEAFF. In DNA, the CDR3 is TGTGCCAGCCTCCCGACAGGGAACACTGAAGCTTTCTTT.

This clonotype was seen a handful of times. J is TRBJ1-1 and V is TRBV29-1; TRBD1 matches 11 bases. Germline CDR1 is SQVTM and CDR2 is ANQGSEA. The V and J ends lost 7 bases and 4 bases, in that order; junction bases with no gene match: 8. There are 14 residues in the CDR3. The CDR3 protein is CSAWTGGGSTEAFF. The CDR3 coding sequence is TGCAGCGCTTGGACAGGGGGCGGGAGCACTGAAGCTTTCTTT. Drawing the rest from reference TRBV29-1 and TRBJ1-1, the complete variable domain is SAVISQKPSRDICQRGTSLTIQCQVDSQVTMMFWYRQQPGQSLTLIATANQGSEATYESGFVIDKFPISRPNLTFSTLTVSNMSPEDSSIYLCSAWTGGGSTEAFFGQGTRLTVV.

The V call is TRBV6-1, the J call TRBJ2-2; 12 positions agree with TRBD2. The CDR3 has 17 amino acids. The germline V gene has CDR1 MNHNS and CDR2 SASEGT. V was clipped by 6 bases and J by 6 bases; unmatched bases: 11. CDR3 sequence reads: CASSRQTSGRSAGELFF. The CDR3, as DNA: TGTGCCAGCAGCCGACAGACTAGCGGGAGATCGGCCGGGGAGCTGTTTTTT.

This clonotype was detected many times. J is TRBJ1-1 and V is TRBV19, with D possibly matching TRBD1 (5 bases). The CDR3 is 14 amino acids. Per germline, CDR1 LNHDA and CDR2 SQIVND (reference sequence). With 5 bases removed from V and 4 bases from J, the gap between germline ends came to 14 bases. The CDR3 nucleotides read TGTGCCAGTAGTCCCCCCAGGGATGGCACTGAAGCTTTCTTT. Its protein is CASSPPRDGTEAFF.

The genes are TRBV9 and TRBJ2-7; possibly TRBD1 for D (5 bases). This CDR3 has 14 residues. Trimming took off 5 bases at V and 6 bases at J, with 18 bases between the two ends. Germline loops: CDR1 SGDLS, CDR2 YYNGEE. The CDR3, as DNA: TGTGCCAGCAGTCGGCAGGCCTCTCAGGGCGAGCAGTACTTC. This sequence encodes CASSRQASQGEQYF.

This clonotype has a count of ten or more. This chain uses TRBV29-1 with TRBJ1-6, with D uncertain. The germline V and J ends were trimmed by 5 bases and 0 bases, with 8 bases remaining between them. Germline V gene sequence: CDR1 SQVTM, CDR2 ANQGSEA. This CDR3 is 14 amino acids long. CDR3 loop: CSVRTSSYNSPLHF. CDR3 DNA: TGCAGCGTTCGCACGAGCTCCTATAATTCACCCCTCCACTTT. Full variable domain (remainder filled in from reference TRBV29-1 and TRBJ1-6): SAVISQKPSRDICQRGTSLTIQCQVDSQVTMMFWYRQQPGQSLTLIATANQGSEATYESGFVIDKFPISRPNLTFSTLTVSNMSPEDSSIYLCSVRTSSYNSPLHFGNGTRLTVT.

Only a few counts were recorded for this clonotype. The chain couples TRBV20-1 to TRBJ2-5, with D possibly being TRBD1 (5 bases). The V and J ends lost 6 bases and 2 bases respectively, with 13 bases between them. The length of the CDR3 is 13 residues. The germline V gene encodes CDR1 DFQATT and CDR2 SNEGSKA (reference sequence). The CDR3 nucleotides are TGCAGTGCGACGGACAACCCTCAAGAGACCCAGTACTTC. Its translation: CSATDNPQETQYF.

This clonotype was seen a handful of times. CDR3: CASSRGRIPKETQYF. In nucleotides, the CDR3 is TGTGCCAGCAGCCGGGGCAGGATCCCAAAAGAGACCCAGTACTTC. The chain is built from TRBV14 and TRBJ2-5, with D maybe TRBD1 (5 bases). CDR3 length equals 15 residues. Per the germline V gene, CDR1 is SGHDN and CDR2 is FVKESK. V was cut by 4 bases and J by 3 bases, with 15 bases left in between.

This chain links TRBV29-1 with TRBJ2-7; the match to TRBD2 covers 7 bases. This CDR3 contains 14 residues. Germline V gene data show CDR1 as SQVTM and CDR2 as ANQGSEA. The junction had 9 bases not matched to a gene; V was cut back by 2 bases and J by 5 bases. The CDR3: CSVELTSGDHEQYF. The DNA for the CDR3 is TGCAGCGTTGAACTCACGAGCGGGGATCACGAGCAGTACTTC.

The chain couples TRBV7-2 to TRBJ1-1; 10 positions agree with TRBD1. This CDR3 spans 17 amino acids. Losses at the gene ends were 6 bases for V and 4 bases for J; bases not matched to a gene: 14. Germline lookup yields CDR1 SGHTA and CDR2 FQGNSA. The chain's CDR3 is CASRLPGQGSSVTEAFF. CDR3 nucleotides: TGTGCCAGCAGATTACCGGGACAGGGGTCTAGCGTCACTGAAGCTTTCTTT.

This chain uses TRBV9 with TRBJ2-5; possibly TRBD2 for D (5 bases). Trimming removed 0 bases from V and 5 bases from J, with 14 bases in between. CDR1 is SGDLS and CDR2 is YYNGEE in the germline V gene. The CDR3 is made up of 15 amino acids. The CDR3 reads CASSVGLGGRETQYF. CDR3 nucleotide sequence: TGTGCCAGCAGCGTAGGTCTAGGAGGACGCGAGACCCAGTACTTC.

This clonotype occurred many times. The rearrangement links TRBV19 to TRBJ1-5; 7 bases fit TRBD1. Germline V gene lookup returns CDR1 LNHDA and CDR2 SQIVND (reference sequence). V gave up 6 bases and J gave up 4 bases; unmatched junction bases: 6. The CDR3 contains 14 residues. The CDR3 nucleotides are TGTGCCAGTAGGGAAGGGACAGCAAATCAGCCCCAGCATTTT. It yields the protein CASREGTANQPQHF.

This clonotype was observed a few times. Since a much larger clone is just one base distant, this may be a read error. The chain uses TRBV6-6 and TRBJ1-1; D may be TRBD1 (6 bases). CDR1 and CDR2 (germline): MNHNY, SVGAGI (reference sequence). V was pared by 6 bases and J by 0 bases, with 11 bases between. This CDR3 is 14 amino acids long. The CDR3 DNA reads TGTGCCAGCAGCCACGGACAGATGAACACTGAAGCTTTCTTT. It codes for CASSHGQMNTEAFF.

V usage is TRBV12-3 or TRBV12-4 and J usage is TRBJ1-5, with no clear D. The CDR3 is 14 amino acids. Trimming cost V 4 bases and J 3 bases, with 10 bases left between them. The DNA for the CDR3 is TGTGCCAGCAGTTCCGGGCCTTTCAATCAGCCCCAGCATTTT. As protein: CASSSGPFNQPQHF.

This clonotype was picked up many times. J is TRBJ1-6 and V is TRBV9; D is undetermined. Germline V lookup: CDR1 SGDLS, CDR2 YYNGEE. The CDR3 has 16 amino acids. The ends were cut back, 4 bases at V and 6 bases at J, with 17 bases in the middle. The CDR3 region is CASSSHYSGTNSPLHF. The CDR3 region has the DNA TGTGCCAGCAGCTCCCACTACTCGGGAACTAATTCACCCCTCCACTTT. Together with reference TRBV9 and TRBJ1-6, the CDR3 gives the full variable domain: DSGVTQTPKHLITATGQRVTLRCSPRSGDLSVYWYQQSLDQGLQFLIQYYNGEERAKGNILERFSAQQFPDLHSELNLSSLELGDSALYFCASSSHYSGTNSPLHFGNGTRLTVT.

A word on this clonotype: One end of the junction varies from germline; a read error may be responsible. V and J are TRBV7-7 and TRBJ2-7; TRBD1 matches at 7 bases. The CDR3 runs to 17 residues. Per the germline V gene, CDR1 is SSHAT and CDR2 is FNYEAQ (reference sequence). CDR3 in amino acids: CASSFPHPGETGCEQYF. In nucleotides, the CDR3 is TGTGCTAGCAGCTTCCCACATCCCGGTGAGACAGGGTGCGAGCAGTACTTC.

The table lists this clonotype with many counts. The chain recombines TRBV12-3 or TRBV12-4 with TRBJ1-2; the D gene is possibly TRBD1 (5 bases). Trimming removed 7 bases from V and 8 bases from J, with 14 bases in between. The CDR3 extends over 12 amino acids. CDR3 nucleotides: TGTGCCAGCACCCTTAGTGGGGGAGGCTACACCTTC. Protein: CASTLSGGGYTF.

Remarks on this clonotype: It may be a read error: a sequence one base away is much more abundant. V usage is TRBV7-2 and J usage is TRBJ1-4; D possibly corresponds to TRBD1 (6 bases). The CDR3 runs 16 residues. The V gene's germline CDR1 is SGHTA and CDR2 FQGNSA. The V end lost 4 bases, the J end lost 0 bases, and 12 bases lay between the germline ends. The CDR3 here is CASSSDRPATNEKLFF. DNA for the CDR3: TGTGCCAGCAGCTCAGACAGGCCTGCAACTAATGAAAAACTGTTTTTT.

In this sample, this clonotype turned up a few times. The chain carries TRBV2 and TRBJ1-5; 9 nucleotides agree with TRBD1. Germline CDR1 and CDR2: SNHLY and FYNNEI. The J segment lost 0 bases and the V segment lost 8 bases, leaving 8 bases of the junction unmatched. The CDR3 is made up of 16 amino acids. The CDR3 sequence is CASRDREKVSNQPQHF. CDR3 coding DNA: TGTGCCAGCCGGGACAGGGAAAAGGTTAGCAATCAGCCCCAGCATTTT.

This chain links TRBV3-1 with TRBJ1-1; no definite D call. The CDR3 sequence is 12 residues long. The germline CDR1 and CDR2 sequences are LGHDT and YNNKEL (reference sequence). The V end was cut by 1 base, the J end by 6 bases, with 6 bases between. For the CDR3, the DNA is TGTGCCAGCAGCCAAGCGGAGTCTGAAGCTTTCTTT. Translation: CASSQAESEAFF.

As concerns this clonotype: This CDR3 is missing its conserved last phenylalanine or tryptophan, likely due to a read error. This rearrangement joins TRBV20-1 to TRBJ1-1, with 7 nucleotides matching TRBD1. The CDR3 contains 14 residues. CDR1 is DFQATT, CDR2 SNEGSKA, per germline (reference sequence). With 7 bases clipped from V and 4 bases from J, the junction kept 12 bases outside the gene matches. CDR3: CSVATGRRGTEAFL. The CDR3 DNA is TGCAGTGTTGCGACAGGGCGGCGAGGCACTGAAGCTTTCCTT.